This passage covers 32 T cell receptor beta chains from one sample sequenced in a study of cytomegalovirus exposure and HLA in healthy donors (dated by TCRdb to the late 2010s). Libraries came from the immunoSEQ multiplex PCR assay. For the multiplex PCR, a mixture combining 60 forward primers for TCR Vbeta segments and 13 reverse primers for TCR Jbeta segments was used. TCRdb stores this immuneACCESS table with in-frame sequences only. Part of the clones is absent; in the studies checked, under half of the shortfall reflects unresolved V genes, and no reason is known for the rest. This sample holds a few hundred thousand clones; 65% to 80% were observed only once. The biggest ten clones account for around 15% of the sample. Source material: PBMCs. The receptors were gathered from a man in his forties in good health and CMV-seronegative.

The chain joins TRBV4-2 to TRBJ1-4; 8 bases agree with TRBD1. From germline, CDR1 is LGHNA and CDR2 YNFKEQ. Trimming at V came to 0 bases and at J to 7 bases, leaving 4 bases not matched to a gene. There are 15 residues in the CDR3. CDR3 in DNA: TGTGCCAGCAGCCAAGATGGGACAGGTGCTGAAAAACTGTTTTTT. This translates into CASSQDGTGAEKLFF.

The chain is built from TRBV5-5 and TRBJ2-1, with 12 bases aligning to TRBD1. Germline CDR1 and CDR2: SGHKS and YYEKEE (reference sequence). CDR3 size: 17 residues. V lost 4 bases to trimming and J lost 9 bases; unmatched junction nucleotides: 14. In DNA, the CDR3 is TGTGCCAGCAGCCTTGGGAGTTGGGGACAGGGGGCTTTTGAGCAGTTCTTC. Translation: CASSLGSWGQGAFEQFF.

This chain connects TRBV7-3 to TRBJ2-2, with a weak D call TRBD2 (6 bases). This CDR3 has 16 amino acids. The V and J ends lost 5 bases and 7 bases respectively, with 20 bases between them. Germline assignment: CDR1 SGHTA and CDR2 FQGTGA. CDR3 amino acids: CASSLGASERHGELFF. For the CDR3, the DNA is TGTGCCAGCAGCCTCGGCGCTAGCGAGAGGCACGGGGAGCTGTTTTTT.

The V call is TRBV19, the J call TRBJ2-7; 7 bases agree with TRBD1. The V gene end was trimmed by 5 bases and the J gene end by 0 bases; junction bases not matched to a gene: 4. The V gene's germline CDR1 is LNHDA and CDR2 SQIVND (reference sequence). The CDR3 totals 14 residues. For the CDR3, the DNA is TGTGCCAGTAGTCCGGGACAGTTCTCCTACGAGCAGTACTTC. It codes for CASSPGQFSYEQYF.

The chain has TRBV19 and TRBJ1-1; possible D gene TRBD1, 5 bases. This CDR3 has 12 amino acids. Germline CDR1 is LNHDA and CDR2 is SQIVND (reference sequence). Trimming stripped 5 bases from V and 11 bases from J, with 15 bases between. The CDR3 DNA reads TGTGCCAGTAGTGCTATTCCAGGGTGGGCTTTCTTT. Amino acids: CASSAIPGWAFF.

The count of this clone is one. The V call is TRBV4-1, the J call TRBJ2-5; the match to TRBD2 covers 8 bases. J was trimmed by 1 base and V by 4 bases; bases with no gene match: 5. The CDR3 spans 15 residues. Looked up from germline, CDR1 is MGHRA and CDR2 is YSYEKL. The CDR3 protein is CASSLQLAVQETQYF. The CDR3 DNA follows: TGCGCCAGCAGCCTCCAACTAGCGGTCCAAGAGACCCAGTACTTC.

The chain links TRBV19 to TRBJ2-7, with TRBD1 identical over 9 bases. Germline-derived CDR1 and CDR2 are LNHDA and SQIVND (reference sequence). The CDR3 spans 14 residues. V lost 6 bases to trimming and J lost 4 bases; unmatched junction nucleotides: 7. CDR3 coding DNA: TGTGCCAGTAGCATTGGGACAGGGAATTACGAGCAGTACTTC. Protein product: CASSIGTGNYEQYF. Drawing the rest from reference TRBV19 and TRBJ2-7, the complete variable domain is DGGITQSPKYLFRKEGQNVTLSCEQNLNHDAMYWYRQDPGQGLRLIYYSQIVNDFQKGDIAEGYSVSREKKESFPLTVTSAQKNPTAFYLCASSIGTGNYEQYFGPGTRLTVT.

The genes are TRBV4-1 and TRBJ2-1, with 12 bases that match TRBD1. The CDR3 has 16 residues. Trimming at V came to 4 bases and at J to 9 bases, leaving 10 bases not matched to a gene. The germline CDR1 and CDR2 sequences are MGHRA and YSYEKL. The CDR3 DNA sequence: TGCGCCAGCAGCCGAGTAACGGGACAGGGGGCGACTGAGCAGTTCTTC. Translated, it gives CASSRVTGQGATEQFF.

The rearrangement uses TRBV7-2 and TRBJ1-2; the D is unclear. The ends were cut back, 5 bases at V and 2 bases at J, with 9 bases in the middle. The CDR3 is 13 residues long. Looked up from germline, CDR1 is SGHTA and CDR2 is FQGNSA. CDR3 loop: CASSLGRNYGYTF. The CDR3 nucleotides read TGTGCCAGCAGCCTCGGGAGGAACTATGGCTACACCTTC.

The gene calls are TRBV10-3 and TRBJ1-1; tentatively, D is TRBD1 (5 bases). V was shortened by 4 bases and J by 4 bases, with 13 bases between the two germline ends. CDR3 length: 14 residues. Germline CDR1 ENHRY, CDR2 SYGVKD. The DNA of the CDR3 is TGTGCCATCAGTGGGCAGGGAGGTGGCACTGAAGCTTTCTTT. It is translated as CAISGQGGGTEAFF.

V is TRBV6-6 and J is TRBJ2-5; D is unresolved. The J call is in doubt because the DNA end fits TRBJ2-7 better. This CDR3 comprises 12 residues. The V gene's germline CDR1 is MNHNY and CDR2 SVGAGI (reference sequence). As DNA, the CDR3 is TGTGCCAGCAGTCACACAGCCTACGAGCAGTACTTC. This gives the protein CASSHTAYEQYF.

The CDR3 reads CSVVESSYGYTF. In DNA form, the CDR3 reads TGCAGCGTTGTTGAGTCTTCCTATGGCTACACCTTC. The gene calls are TRBV29-1 and TRBJ1-2; D not resolved. The V end was cut by 4 bases, the J end by 4 bases, with 10 bases between. Germline V lookup: CDR1 SQVTM, CDR2 ANQGSEA. The length of the CDR3 is 12 residues.

The chain uses TRBV11-2 and TRBJ2-2; the D is unclear. CDR1 is SGHAT and CDR2 is FQNNGV in the germline V gene. The length of the CDR3 is 14 residues. Trimming pared 2 bases from V and 2 bases from J, leaving 6 bases between. The CDR3 DNA is TGTGCCAGCAGCTTATCCGTTAACACCGGGGAGCTGTTTTTT. It is translated as CASSLSVNTGELFF.

The rearrangement links TRBV4-3 to TRBJ1-3, with no clear D. The ends were cut back, 0 bases at V and 2 bases at J, with 11 bases in the middle. Germline V CDR1 and CDR2: LGHNA, YSLEER. CDR3 length: 16 amino acids. As DNA, the CDR3 is TGCGCCAGCAGCCAAGACCCCAATAGTCCTGGAAACACCATATATTTT. As protein: CASSQDPNSPGNTIYF.

V gene TRBV2 combines with J gene TRBJ2-1; 7 bases are shared with TRBD2. The J segment lost 10 bases and the V segment lost 8 bases, leaving 14 bases of the junction unmatched. The CDR3 runs to 14 residues. CDR1 and CDR2 (germline): SNHLY, FYNNEI. CDR3 amino acids: CASGGDLALKEQFF. The CDR3 region has the DNA TGTGCCAGCGGGGGGGACCTCGCGTTGAAGGAGCAGTTCTTC.

This rearrangement joins TRBV28 to TRBJ2-2, with D possibly matching TRBD1 (6 bases). The length of the CDR3 is 14 residues. Germline-derived CDR1 and CDR2 are MDHEN and SYDVKM. V lost 2 bases to trimming and J lost 6 bases, with 10 bases between them. The CDR3: CASSLTRGAGELFF. CDR3 nucleotide sequence: TGTGCCAGCAGTTTAACCAGGGGCGCCGGGGAGCTGTTTTTT.

This chain uses TRBV4-3 with TRBJ2-1; tentative D call: TRBD1 (6 bases). The germline V and J ends were trimmed by 0 bases and 10 bases, with 13 bases remaining between them. The germline CDR1 and CDR2 sequences are LGHNA and YSLEER. The CDR3 extends over 14 amino acids. DNA for the CDR3: TGCGCCAGCAGCCAAGATCAAAGGGGGAGAGAGCAGTTCTTC. Translating it yields CASSQDQRGREQFF.

The gene calls are TRBV5-8 and TRBJ2-1; weak D call: TRBD2 (5 bases). This CDR3 contains 12 residues. In germline, CDR1 is SGHTS, CDR2 YDEGEE. Trimming left V 7 bases short and J 9 bases short, with 14 bases between. The CDR3 region has the DNA TGTGCCAGCTCCGAGGGATGGAGTGAGCAGTTCTTC. Protein product: CASSEGWSEQFF.

V and J are TRBV11-3 and TRBJ2-2, with TRBD2 as a possible D gene (6 bases). The CDR3 consists of 16 residues. Germline V gene sequence: CDR1 SGHNT, CDR2 YENEEA. The V end was cut by 1 base, the J end by 4 bases, with 13 bases between. The CDR3: CASSLVTGRTTGELFF. CDR3 nucleotides: TGTGCCAGCAGCTTAGTTACCGGGAGAACCACCGGGGAGCTGTTTTTT.

This clone was counted only a few times. The V gene is TRBV30, the J gene TRBJ2-7; no reliable D call. V was cut by 1 base and J by 6 bases, with 10 bases left in between. Germline loops: CDR1 GTSNPN, CDR2 SVGIG (reference sequence). CDR3 length: 12 amino acids. DNA for the CDR3: TGTGCCTGGAGTGCCTCTGTTAGCGAGCAGTACTTC. Translating it yields CAWSASVSEQYF. Variable domain in full (rest from reference TRBV30 and TRBJ2-7): SQTIHQWPATLVQPVGSPLSLECTVEGTSNPNLYWYRQAAGRGLQLLFYSVGIGQISSEVPQNLSASRPQDRQFILSSKKLLLSDSGFYLCAWSASVSEQYFGPGTRLTVT.

This clone has only a few counts. The chain couples TRBV6-5 to TRBJ2-7; 7 positions match TRBD1. Germline loops: CDR1 MNHEY, CDR2 SVGAGI. Germline trimming cut 5 bases from V and 2 bases from J; bases unmatched to any gene: 6. The CDR3 extends over 14 amino acids. The CDR3 is CASSETGLTYEQYF. The CDR3 DNA is TGTGCCAGCAGTGAGACAGGGTTAACCTACGAGCAGTACTTC.

This clone was seen just once. The chain has TRBV5-1 and TRBJ2-7; possible D gene TRBD2, 5 bases. The CDR3 covers 13 residues. The V gene lost 4 bases and the J gene lost 6 bases, with 14 bases spanning the gap. The germline CDR1 and CDR2 sequences are SGHRS and YFSETQ. The CDR3 DNA follows: TGCGCCAGCAGCCCCCTAAGCGAGGGCGAGCAGTACTTC. Protein product: CASSPLSEGEQYF.

The V and J genes are TRBV9 and TRBJ2-7; D possibly corresponds to TRBD1 (6 bases). V was pared by 3 bases and J by 2 bases, with 15 bases between. Looked up from germline, CDR1 is SGDLS and CDR2 is YYNGEE. The CDR3 loop spans 15 amino acids. Written as DNA, the CDR3 is TGTGCCAGCAGCGAGGGTTCCGGGACACCCTACGAGCAGTACTTC. Translating it yields CASSEGSGTPYEQYF.

The chain employs TRBV18 and TRBJ2-5, with TRBD2 as a possible D gene (5 bases). V was trimmed by 2 bases and J by 5 bases, leaving 15 bases between them. The germline V gene has CDR1 KGHSH and CDR2 LQKENI. CDR3 length: 15 amino acids. The CDR3 DNA reads TGTGCCAGCTCACCAGGTAGCTTAGCGTCTGAGACCCAGTACTTC. Its protein is CASSPGSLASETQYF.

The gene calls are TRBV28 and TRBJ2-2; 9 bases fit TRBD2. This CDR3 is built from 13 residues. The J segment lost 4 bases and the V segment lost 8 bases, leaving 2 bases of the junction unmatched. Germline V gene data show CDR1 as MDHEN and CDR2 as SYDVKM. Here the CDR3 reads CASRGRATGELFF. In DNA, the CDR3 is TGTGCCAGCCGCGGGAGGGCCACCGGGGAGCTGTTTTTT.

The chain has TRBV9 and TRBJ2-3, with a tentative D call TRBD2 (5 bases). This CDR3 spans 15 amino acids. The germline V and J ends were trimmed by 3 bases and 1 base, with 12 bases remaining between them. Germline lookup yields CDR1 SGDLS and CDR2 YYNGEE. The CDR3 is CASSAKLGRTDTQYF. The CDR3 bases are TGTGCCAGCAGCGCCAAACTAGGGCGCACAGATACGCAGTATTTT.

This clone was counted a few times. The chain is built from TRBV5-1 and TRBJ1-2; TRBD1 matches at 8 bases. Germline V gene data show CDR1 as SGHRS and CDR2 as YFSETQ. CDR3 length equals 15 residues. Losses at the gene ends were 4 bases for V and 3 bases for J; bases not matched to a gene: 8. Here the CDR3 DNA reads TGCGCCAGCAGCCTTGGACAGGGAGACTACTATGGCTACACCTTC. It yields the protein CASSLGQGDYYGYTF.

The chain uses TRBV5-6 and TRBJ1-2; D perhaps matches TRBD1 (5 bases). The germline gives CDR1 SGHDT, CDR2 YYEEEE. V was clipped by 5 bases and J by 11 bases, with 13 bases between them. This CDR3 is built from 11 residues. This CDR3 is CASSLAGRYTF. The CDR3 coding sequence is TGTGCCAGCAGTTTAGCGGGGCGGTACACCTTC.

This clone has just one count. The chain couples TRBV27 to TRBJ2-7, with 9 bases identical to TRBD1. V trimming: 6 bases; J trimming: 6 bases; junction bases outside the gene matches: 9. The CDR3 has 14 amino acids. Germline V gene data show CDR1 as MNHEY and CDR2 as SMNVEV (reference sequence). In DNA form, the CDR3 reads TGTGCCAGCAGGATACAGGGGGCGCTTTCCGAGCAGTACTTC. Translating gives CASRIQGALSEQYF.

The chain is built from TRBV12-5 and TRBJ1-5; no reliable D call. Per the germline V gene, CDR1 is LGHNT and CDR2 is FRNRAP. The CDR3 has 14 residues. V dropped 7 bases and J dropped 2 bases, with 12 bases sitting between them. CDR3: CASEGGMGNQPQHF. CDR3 coding DNA: TGTGCTAGTGAAGGAGGGATGGGCAATCAGCCCCAGCATTTT.

This chain connects TRBV15 to TRBJ1-1, with no clear D. CDR1 LNHNV and CDR2 YYDKDF come from the germline V gene (reference sequence). V was cut by 3 bases and J by 4 bases, with 12 bases left in between. This CDR3 spans 14 amino acids. The chain's CDR3 is CATSSREASTEAFF. The CDR3 DNA is TGTGCCACCAGCAGTCGAGAGGCTAGCACTGAAGCTTTCTTT.

The table lists this clone with a count of one. The gene calls are TRBV4-2 and TRBJ2-7; 11 bases align to TRBD2. The CDR3 is made up of 15 amino acids. In germline, CDR1 is LGHNA, CDR2 YNFKEQ. Germline trimming cut 0 bases from V and 7 bases from J; bases unmatched to any gene: 5. CDR3 loop: CASSQELAGGREQYF. DNA for the CDR3: TGTGCCAGCAGCCAAGAGCTAGCGGGGGGAAGGGAGCAGTACTTC.